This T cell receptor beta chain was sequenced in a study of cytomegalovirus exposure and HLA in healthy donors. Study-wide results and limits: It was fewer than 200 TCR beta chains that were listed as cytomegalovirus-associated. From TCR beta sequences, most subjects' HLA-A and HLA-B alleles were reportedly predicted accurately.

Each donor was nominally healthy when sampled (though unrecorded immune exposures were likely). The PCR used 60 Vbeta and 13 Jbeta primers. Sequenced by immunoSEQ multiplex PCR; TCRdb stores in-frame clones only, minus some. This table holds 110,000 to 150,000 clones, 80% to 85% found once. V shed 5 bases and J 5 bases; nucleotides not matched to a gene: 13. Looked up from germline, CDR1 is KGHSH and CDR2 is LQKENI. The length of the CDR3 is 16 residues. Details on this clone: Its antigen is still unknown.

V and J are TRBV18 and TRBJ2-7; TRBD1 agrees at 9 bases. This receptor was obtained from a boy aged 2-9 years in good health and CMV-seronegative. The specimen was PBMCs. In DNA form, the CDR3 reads TGTGCCAGCTCAAGCGATTTGGGGACAGGGATACACGAGCAGTACTTC. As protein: CASSSDLGTGIHEQYF.